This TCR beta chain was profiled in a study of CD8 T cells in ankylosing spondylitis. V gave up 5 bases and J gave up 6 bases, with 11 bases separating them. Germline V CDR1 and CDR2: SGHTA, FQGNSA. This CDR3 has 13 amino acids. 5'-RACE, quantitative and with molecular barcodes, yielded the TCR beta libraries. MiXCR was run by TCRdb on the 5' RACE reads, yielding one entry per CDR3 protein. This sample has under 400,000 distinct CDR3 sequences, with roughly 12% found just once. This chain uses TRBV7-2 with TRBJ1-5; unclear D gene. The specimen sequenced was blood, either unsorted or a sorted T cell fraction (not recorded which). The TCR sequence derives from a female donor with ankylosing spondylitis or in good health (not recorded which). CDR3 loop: CASSAQNSQPQHF. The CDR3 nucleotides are TGTGCCAGCAGCGCCCAGAACAGTCAGCCCCAGCATTTT.